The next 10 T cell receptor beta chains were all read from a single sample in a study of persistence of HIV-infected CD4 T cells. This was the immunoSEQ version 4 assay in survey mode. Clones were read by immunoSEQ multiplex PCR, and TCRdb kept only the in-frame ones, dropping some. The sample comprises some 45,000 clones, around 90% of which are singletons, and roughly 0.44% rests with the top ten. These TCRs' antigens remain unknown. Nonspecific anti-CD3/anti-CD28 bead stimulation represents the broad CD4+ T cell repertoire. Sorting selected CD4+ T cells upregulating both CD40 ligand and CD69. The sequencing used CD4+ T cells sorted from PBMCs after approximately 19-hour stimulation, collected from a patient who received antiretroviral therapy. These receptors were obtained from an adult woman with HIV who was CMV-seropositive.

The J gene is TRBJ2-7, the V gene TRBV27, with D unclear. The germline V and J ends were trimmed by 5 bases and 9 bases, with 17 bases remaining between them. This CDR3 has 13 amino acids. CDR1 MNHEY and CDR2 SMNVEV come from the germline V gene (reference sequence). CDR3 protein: CASSPQNSGGQYF. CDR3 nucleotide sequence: TGTGCCAGCAGTCCACAAAACTCTGGCGGGCAGTACTTC.

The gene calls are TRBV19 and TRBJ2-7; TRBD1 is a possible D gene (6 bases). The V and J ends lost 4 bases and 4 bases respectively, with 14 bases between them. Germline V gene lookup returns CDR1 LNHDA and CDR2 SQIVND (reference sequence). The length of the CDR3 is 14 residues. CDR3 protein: CASSTQRGSYEQYF. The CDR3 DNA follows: TGTGCCAGTAGTACCCAAAGGGGGTCATACGAGCAGTACTTC.

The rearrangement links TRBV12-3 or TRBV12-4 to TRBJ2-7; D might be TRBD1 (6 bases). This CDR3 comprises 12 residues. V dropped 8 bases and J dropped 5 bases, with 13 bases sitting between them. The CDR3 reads CASLAGVNEQYF. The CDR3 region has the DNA TGTGCCAGCCTGGCAGGGGTCAACGAGCAGTACTTC.

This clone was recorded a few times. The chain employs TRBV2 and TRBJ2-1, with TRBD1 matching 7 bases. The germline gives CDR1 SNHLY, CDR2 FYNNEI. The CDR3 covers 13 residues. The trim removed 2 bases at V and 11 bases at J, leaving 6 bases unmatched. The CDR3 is CASSEQGDVKQFF. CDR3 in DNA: TGTGCCAGCAGTGAACAGGGGGACGTGAAGCAGTTCTTC.

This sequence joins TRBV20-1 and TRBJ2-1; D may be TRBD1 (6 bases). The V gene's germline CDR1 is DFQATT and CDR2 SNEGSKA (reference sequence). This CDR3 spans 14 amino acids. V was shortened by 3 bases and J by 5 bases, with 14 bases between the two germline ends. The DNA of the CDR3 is TGCAGTGCTAGTCAGTGGGGGCCAGACAATGAGCAGTTCTTC. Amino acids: CSASQWGPDNEQFF.

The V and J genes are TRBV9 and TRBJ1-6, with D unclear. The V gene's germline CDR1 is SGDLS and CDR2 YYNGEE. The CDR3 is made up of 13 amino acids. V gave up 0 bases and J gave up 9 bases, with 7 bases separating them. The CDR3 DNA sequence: TGTGCCAGCAGCGTAGGACCGGGTTCACCCCTCCACTTT. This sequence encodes CASSVGPGSPLHF.

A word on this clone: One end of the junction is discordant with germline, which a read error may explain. The chain's CDR3 is CASSPGLSGANVLTF. CDR3 DNA: TGTGCTAGCAGCCCGGGGTTGTCTGGGGCCAACGTCCTGACTTTC. This chain uses TRBV7-7 with TRBJ2-6; D may be TRBD2 (5 bases). CDR1 is SSHAT and CDR2 is FNYEAQ in the germline V gene (reference sequence). This CDR3 contains 15 residues.

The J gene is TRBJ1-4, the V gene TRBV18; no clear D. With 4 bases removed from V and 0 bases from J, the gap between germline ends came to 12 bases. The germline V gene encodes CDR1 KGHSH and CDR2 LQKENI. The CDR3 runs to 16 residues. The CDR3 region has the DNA TGTGCCAGCTCACTCACGACGTCGGCAACTAATGAAAAACTGTTTTTT. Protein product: CASSLTTSATNEKLFF.

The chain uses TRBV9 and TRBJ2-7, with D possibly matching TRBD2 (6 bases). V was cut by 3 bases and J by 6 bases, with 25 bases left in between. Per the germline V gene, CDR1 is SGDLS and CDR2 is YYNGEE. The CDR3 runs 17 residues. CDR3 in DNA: TGTGCCAGCAGCGCACTATTTGAGGGAGGATCGGTCCGCGAGCAGTACGTC. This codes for CASSALFEGGSVREQYV.

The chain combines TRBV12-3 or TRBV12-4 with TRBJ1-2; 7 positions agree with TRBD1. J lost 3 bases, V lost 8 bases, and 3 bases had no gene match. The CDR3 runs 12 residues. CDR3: CASGTGDYGYTF. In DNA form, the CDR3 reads TGTGCCAGCGGCACAGGGGACTATGGCTACACCTTC.